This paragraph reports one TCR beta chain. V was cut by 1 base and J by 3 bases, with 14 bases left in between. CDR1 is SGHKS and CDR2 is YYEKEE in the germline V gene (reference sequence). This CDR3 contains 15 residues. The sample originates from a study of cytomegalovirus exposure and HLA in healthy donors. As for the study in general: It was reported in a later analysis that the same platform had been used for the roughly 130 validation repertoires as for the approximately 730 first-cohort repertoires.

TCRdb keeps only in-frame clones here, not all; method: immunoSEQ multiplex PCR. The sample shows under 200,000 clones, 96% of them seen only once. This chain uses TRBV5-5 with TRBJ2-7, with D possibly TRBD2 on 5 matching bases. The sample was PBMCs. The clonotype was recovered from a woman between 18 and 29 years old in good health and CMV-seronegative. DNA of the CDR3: TGTGCCAGCAGCTTGAGCGGAATGGCGGGCTACGAGCAGTACTTC. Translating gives CASSLSGMAGYEQYF.